The present T cell receptor beta chain was sequenced within a study of blood T cell repertoires in COVID-19. Across the whole study: From T cells, B-cell-depleted T cells, or PBMCs came the material, which was cDNA or gDNA.

Profiled with immunoSEQ multiplex PCR; TCRdb holds only in-frame clones, not every one. The sample lists around 220,000 clones; roughly nine tenths were seen once. The V gene's germline CDR1 is GTSNPN and CDR2 SVGIG (reference sequence). The length of the CDR3 is 13 residues. Trimming took 2 bases from V and 7 from J, leaving 11 bases between them. The chain joins TRBV30 to TRBJ1-4; weak D call: TRBD1 (5 bases). The sample was peripheral blood. The TCR sequence derives from a woman aged 45-60 years with acute or convalescent COVID-19. The CDR3, as DNA: TGTGCCTGGAGTAGGCGGGGGAGTGAAAAACTGTTTTTT. Protein sequence: CAWSRRGSEKLFF.